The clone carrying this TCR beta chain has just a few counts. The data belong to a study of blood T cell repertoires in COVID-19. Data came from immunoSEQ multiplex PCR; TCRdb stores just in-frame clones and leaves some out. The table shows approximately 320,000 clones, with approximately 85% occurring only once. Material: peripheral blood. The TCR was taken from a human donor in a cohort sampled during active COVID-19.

The CDR3 loop reads CACGDRGQPQHF. CDR3 nucleotide sequence: TGTGCTTGTGGGGACAGGGGACAGCCCCAGCATTTT. This rearrangement joins TRBV19 to TRBJ1-5, with 10 bases fitting TRBD1. There are 12 residues in the CDR3. Germline V gene sequence: CDR1 LNHDA, CDR2 SQIVND (reference sequence). Full variable domain (remainder filled in from reference TRBV19 and TRBJ1-5): DGGITQSPKYLFRKEGQNVTLSCEQNLNHDAMYWYRQDPGQGLRLIYYSQIVNDFQKGDIAEGYSVSREKKESFPLTVTSAQKNPTAFYLCACGDRGQPQHFGDGTRLSIL.